The 23 T cell receptor beta chains in this list originate from one sample, sequenced in a study of OX40 agonist ivuxolimab in advanced cancers. Generated by immunoSEQ multiplex PCR, the TCRdb table keeps only in-frame clones and is missing some. The table records roughly 80,000 clones, about 88% of them present only once. The input for sequencing was CD4+ or CD8+ T cells sorted from blood, taken in a trial of the OX40 agonist ivuxolimab. The receptors were gathered from an adult with an advanced solid tumor such as melanoma, head and neck, liver or kidney cancer.

V and J are TRBV9 and TRBJ1-1; D call uncertain. V gave up 4 bases and J gave up 3 bases, with 13 bases separating them. CDR3 length: 14 residues. CDR1 is SGDLS and CDR2 is YYNGEE in the germline V gene. The CDR3 DNA reads as TGTGCCAGCAGCCCCGGGTTGGGCTACACTGAAGCTTTCTTT. Translated: CASSPGLGYTEAFF.

The chain joins TRBV6-1 to TRBJ2-7, with a weak D call TRBD2 (6 bases). V shed 8 bases and J shed 5 bases, with 16 bases lying between them. The CDR3 is 13 amino acids. Germline V gene data show CDR1 as MNHNS and CDR2 as SASEGT. The CDR3 sequence is CASGEALRNEQYF. The CDR3 DNA follows: TGTGCCAGCGGGGAGGCGCTGAGGAACGAGCAGTACTTC.

The J gene is TRBJ1-4, the V gene TRBV28; D not resolved. V lost 2 bases and J lost 8, with 15 bases in between. The CDR3 spans 15 residues. CDR1 is MDHEN and CDR2 is SYDVKM in the germline V gene. The CDR3 protein is CASSLRRLSMEKLFF. DNA of the CDR3: TGTGCCAGCAGTTTACGGCGGCTAAGTATGGAAAAACTGTTTTTT. Using reference TRBV28 and TRBJ1-4 for the parts outside the CDR3, the full variable domain is DVKVTQSSRYLVKRTGEKVFLECVQDMDHENMFWYRQDPGLGLRLIYFSYDVKMKEKGDIPEGYSVSREKKERFSLILESASTNQTSMYLCASSLRRLSMEKLFFGSGTQLSVL.

This clone turned up a few times. The V call is TRBV6-1, the J call TRBJ2-1; maybe TRBD1 (5 bases). Germline V gene data show CDR1 as MNHNS and CDR2 as SASEGT. CDR3 length: 17 amino acids. V was trimmed by 3 bases and J by 4 bases, leaving 19 bases between them. This chain's CDR3 is CASSDHRTRTPYNEQFF. CDR3 bases: TGTGCCAGCAGTGATCATCGGACAAGAACCCCATACAATGAGCAGTTCTTC.

The chain has TRBV29-1 and TRBJ1-1; no clear D gene. V lost 4 bases to trimming and J lost 0 bases, with 3 bases between them. The CDR3 consists of 11 residues. Germline CDR1 is SQVTM and CDR2 is ANQGSEA. CDR3 DNA sequence: TGCAGCGTTGGTATGAACACTGAAGCTTTCTTT. Translating gives CSVGMNTEAFF.

Turning to this clone: This may arise from a read error, as a much more abundant clone is one base away. The chain employs TRBV5-6 and TRBJ1-6, with 9 bases identical to TRBD1. Looked up from germline, CDR1 is SGHDT and CDR2 is YYEEEE. Trimming removed 2 bases from V and 7 bases from J; junction bases left unmatched: 1. CDR3 size: 14 residues. CDR3 residues: CASSFGQGNSPLHF. The CDR3 bases are TGTGCCAGCAGCTTCGGACAGGGGAATTCACCCCTCCACTTT. Together with reference TRBV5-6 and TRBJ1-6, the CDR3 gives the full variable domain: DAGVTQSPTHLIKTRGQQVTLRCSPKSGHDTVSWYQQALGQGPQFIFQYYEEEERQRGNFPDRFSGHQFPNYSSELNVNALLLGDSALYLCASSFGQGNSPLHFGNGTRLTVT.

The chain uses TRBV2 and TRBJ1-5, with no clear D. Per the germline V gene, CDR1 is SNHLY and CDR2 is FYNNEI. The germline V and J ends were trimmed by 4 bases and 5 bases, with 9 bases remaining between them. The length of the CDR3 is 13 residues. CDR3 sequence: CASSVGIDQPQHF. The CDR3 nucleotides are TGTGCCAGCAGTGTGGGGATCGATCAGCCCCAGCATTTT.

This sequence joins TRBV13 and TRBJ1-2, with a weak D call TRBD1 (5 bases). Germline CDR1 reads PRHDT; CDR2 reads FYEKMQ (reference sequence). V was shortened by 5 bases and J by 8 bases, with 12 bases between the two germline ends. The CDR3 has 12 amino acids. The CDR3 loop is CASSGTGYGYTF. The CDR3 DNA sequence: TGTGCCAGCAGCGGGACGGGGTACGGCTACACCTTC.

The chain links TRBV28 to TRBJ1-1; the D is unclear. Germline loops: CDR1 MDHEN, CDR2 SYDVKM. The CDR3 extends over 13 amino acids. V shed 5 bases and J shed 3 bases, with 10 bases lying between them. CDR3 DNA: TGTGCCAGCAGTAGTTGGGATTACACTGAAGCTTTCTTT. Translation: CASSSWDYTEAFF.

The rearrangement links TRBV30 to TRBJ2-5, with D possibly being TRBD1 (6 bases). V was clipped by 0 bases and J by 1 base, with 15 bases between them. There are 16 residues in the CDR3. Germline V lookup: CDR1 GTSNPN, CDR2 SVGIG (reference sequence). CDR3 amino acids: CAWSVSASGVQETQYF. The CDR3 DNA reads as TGTGCCTGGAGTGTATCGGCCTCAGGGGTCCAAGAGACCCAGTACTTC.

This clone has only one observation. This rearrangement joins TRBV5-5 to TRBJ1-3; D possibly corresponds to TRBD1 (6 bases). Germline-derived CDR1 and CDR2 are SGHKS and YYEKEE (reference sequence). V lost 3 bases to trimming and J lost 4 bases, with 17 bases between them. This CDR3 contains 16 residues. DNA for the CDR3: TGTGCCAGCAGCTACGATGCCGGGACATCGGGAAACACCATATATTTT. Its protein product is CASSYDAGTSGNTIYF.

The V and J genes are TRBV6-5 and TRBJ2-7, with TRBD2 matching over 13 bases. The J segment lost 0 bases and the V segment lost 2 bases, leaving 1 base of the junction unmatched. In germline, CDR1 is MNHEY, CDR2 SVGAGI. The CDR3 covers 16 residues. The chain's CDR3 is CASSYGLAGASYEQYF. Here the CDR3 DNA reads TGTGCCAGCAGTTACGGACTAGCGGGGGCCTCCTACGAGCAGTACTTC.

The CDR3 nucleotides read TGTGCCAGCAGCAGATCAGGGGAGAATTCACCCCTCCACTTT. Translating gives CASSRSGENSPLHF. This chain links TRBV7-8 with TRBJ1-6; maybe TRBD1 (6 bases). The germline CDR1 and CDR2 sequences are SGHVS and FQNEAQ. Trimming cost V 5 bases and J 7 bases, with 12 bases left between them. The CDR3 contains 14 residues.

This chain links TRBV7-2 with TRBJ1-2; TRBD1 is a possible D gene (5 bases). The germline gives CDR1 SGHTA, CDR2 FQGNSA. There are 14 residues in the CDR3. The V end was cut by 1 base, the J end by 2 bases, with 8 bases between. Here the CDR3 DNA reads TGTGCCAGCAGCTTAGATGGGGGAAACTATGGCTACACCTTC. Translating gives CASSLDGGNYGYTF.

J is TRBJ1-3 and V is TRBV6-1; D call uncertain. The CDR3 sequence is 12 residues long. With 7 bases removed from V and 0 bases from J, the gap between germline ends came to 4 bases. Germline CDR1 is MNHNS and CDR2 is SASEGT. The DNA of the CDR3 is TGTGCCAGCATCGCCTCTGGAAACACCATATATTTT. It codes for CASIASGNTIYF.

The chain links TRBV5-4 to TRBJ2-3; D remains unclear. V gave up 0 bases and J gave up 0 bases, with 2 bases separating them. Germline V lookup: CDR1 SGHNT, CDR2 YYREEE (reference sequence). The CDR3 runs to 13 residues. The CDR3 DNA reads TGTGCCAGCAGCTTGGACAGCACAGATACGCAGTATTTT. Amino acid sequence: CASSLDSTDTQYF.

This chain links TRBV6-5 with TRBJ2-3, with a weak D call TRBD2 (7 bases). Germline V lookup: CDR1 MNHEY, CDR2 SVGAGI. Trimming removed 2 bases from V and 6 bases from J, with 15 bases in between. This CDR3 is built from 15 residues. The CDR3, as DNA: TGTGCCAGCAGTTACGCGGGGGCTCAGACCGATACGCAGTATTTT. This codes for CASSYAGAQTDTQYF.

Comments on this clone: Additional DNA sequences in this sample encode the identical CDR3. The V gene is TRBV5-1, the J gene TRBJ1-1; possible D gene TRBD1, 6 bases. Trimming took off 1 base at V and 3 bases at J, with 10 bases between the two ends. Germline CDR1 SGHRS, CDR2 YFSETQ. This CDR3 is built from 14 residues. In DNA, the CDR3 is TGCGCCAGCAGCTTGAGGGGGGGAGACACTGAAGCTTTCTTT. As protein: CASSLRGGDTEAFF.

This rearrangement joins TRBV4-2 to TRBJ2-3, with D possibly TRBD2 on 5 matching bases. Per germline, CDR1 LGHNA and CDR2 YNFKEQ. This CDR3 contains 15 residues. V was cut by 1 base and J by 2 bases, with 10 bases left in between. This chain's CDR3 is CASSQVDSYTDTQYF. The CDR3 DNA reads as TGTGCCAGCAGCCAAGTGGACTCGTACACAGATACGCAGTATTTT.

The V and J genes are TRBV30 and TRBJ1-2; D ambiguous. Per the germline V gene, CDR1 is GTSNPN and CDR2 is SVGIG (reference sequence). The ends were cut back, 3 bases at V and 0 bases at J, with 11 bases in the middle. This CDR3 is built from 14 residues. CDR3 nucleotide sequence: TGTGCCTGGAGGATTCCTGGAGCTAACTATGGCTACACCTTC. This codes for CAWRIPGANYGYTF.

V and J are TRBV5-6 and TRBJ1-2; 11 bases line up with TRBD1. The V segment lost 4 bases and the J segment 8 bases; nucleotides outside the gene matches: 13. CDR3 length: 16 residues. CDR1 is SGHDT, CDR2 YYEEEE, per germline. DNA for the CDR3: TGTGCCAGCAGCCCTGGGACAGGGGGGAGACCTTGGGGCTACACCTTC. Amino acid sequence: CASSPGTGGRPWGYTF.

The chain links TRBV9 to TRBJ2-7; D remains unclear. In germline, CDR1 is SGDLS, CDR2 YYNGEE. V was cut by 0 bases and J by 1 base, with 17 bases left in between. This CDR3 has 17 amino acids. The CDR3 loop is CASSVDNSPSYSYEQYF. The CDR3 nucleotides read TGTGCCAGCAGCGTAGATAACAGCCCCTCTTATTCCTACGAGCAGTACTTC.

This clone is a singleton in its sample. The rearrangement joins TRBV28 to TRBJ1-5; D is unclear. CDR3 length: 13 amino acids. CDR1 MDHEN and CDR2 SYDVKM come from the germline V gene. V was trimmed by 5 bases and J by 3 bases, leaving 8 bases between them. CDR3 bases: TGTGCCAGCAGTCGGCGGGTCAATCAGCCCCAGCATTTT. It yields the protein CASSRRVNQPQHF. Based on the CDR3 plus reference TRBV28 and TRBJ1-5, the full variable domain is DVKVTQSSRYLVKRTGEKVFLECVQDMDHENMFWYRQDPGLGLRLIYFSYDVKMKEKGDIPEGYSVSREKKERFSLILESASTNQTSMYLCASSRRVNQPQHFGDGTRLSIL.